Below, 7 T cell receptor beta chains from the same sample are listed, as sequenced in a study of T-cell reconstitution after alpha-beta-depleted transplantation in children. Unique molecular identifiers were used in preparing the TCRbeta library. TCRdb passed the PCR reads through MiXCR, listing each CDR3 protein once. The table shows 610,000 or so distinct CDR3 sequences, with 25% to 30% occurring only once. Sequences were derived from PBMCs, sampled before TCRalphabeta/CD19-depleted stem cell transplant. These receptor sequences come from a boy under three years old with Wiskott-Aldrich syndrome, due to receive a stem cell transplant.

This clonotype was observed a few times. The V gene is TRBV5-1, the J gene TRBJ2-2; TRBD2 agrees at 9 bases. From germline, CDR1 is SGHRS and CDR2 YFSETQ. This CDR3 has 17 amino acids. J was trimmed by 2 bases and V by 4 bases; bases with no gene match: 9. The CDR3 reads CASSPISGSGNTGELFF. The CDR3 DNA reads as TGCGCCAGCAGCCCGATTAGCGGGAGCGGTAACACCGGGGAGCTGTTTTTT.

CDR3 protein: CASSYGQVSDEQFF. CDR3 nucleotide sequence: TGTGCCAGCAGTTACGGACAGGTGAGCGATGAGCAGTTCTTC. The V and J genes are TRBV6-5 and TRBJ2-1; 7 bases agree with TRBD1. This CDR3 comprises 14 residues. V shed 2 bases, J shed 8 bases, and the junction held 6 bases outside the gene matches. Germline CDR1 MNHEY, CDR2 SVGAGI.

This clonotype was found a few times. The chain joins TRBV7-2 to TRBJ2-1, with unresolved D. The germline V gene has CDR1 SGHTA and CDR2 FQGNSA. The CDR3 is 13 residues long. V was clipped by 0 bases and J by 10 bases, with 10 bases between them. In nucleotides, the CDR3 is TGTGCCAGCAGCTTAGCAGTCCAAATGGAGCAGTTCTTC. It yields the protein CASSLAVQMEQFF.

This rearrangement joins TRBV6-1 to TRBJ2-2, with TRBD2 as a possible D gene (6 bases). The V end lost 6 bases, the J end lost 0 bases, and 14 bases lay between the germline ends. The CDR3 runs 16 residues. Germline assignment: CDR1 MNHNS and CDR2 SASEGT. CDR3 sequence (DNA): TGTGCCAGCAGAAGTATGGGCGGGGCGAACACCGGGGAGCTGTTTTTT. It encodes CASRSMGGANTGELFF.

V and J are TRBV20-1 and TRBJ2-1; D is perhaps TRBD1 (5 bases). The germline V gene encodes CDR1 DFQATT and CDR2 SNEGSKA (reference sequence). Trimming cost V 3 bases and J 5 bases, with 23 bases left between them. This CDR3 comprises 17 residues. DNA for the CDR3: TGCAGTGCTAGTTACAGAGGTGGGCAGGGCGTTCACAATGAGCAGTTCTTC. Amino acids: CSASYRGGQGVHNEQFF.

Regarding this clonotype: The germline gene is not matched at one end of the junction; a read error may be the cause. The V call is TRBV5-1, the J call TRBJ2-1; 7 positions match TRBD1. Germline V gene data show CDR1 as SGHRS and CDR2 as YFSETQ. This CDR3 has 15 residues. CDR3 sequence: CASSRLTGWFNAQFF. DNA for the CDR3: TGCGCCAGCAGCCGACTGACAGGGTGGTTCAATGCGCAGTTCTTC.

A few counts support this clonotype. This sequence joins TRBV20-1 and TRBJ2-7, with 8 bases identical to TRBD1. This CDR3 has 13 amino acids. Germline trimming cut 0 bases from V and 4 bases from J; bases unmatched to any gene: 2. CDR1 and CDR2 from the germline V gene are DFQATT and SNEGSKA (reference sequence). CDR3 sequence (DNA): TGCAGTGCTAGAGACAGGGGGCAGTACGAGCAGTACTTC. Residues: CSARDRGQYEQYF.